This TCR beta chain originates from a study of T cell repertoires in cytomegalovirus infection. Study information: Use of recently identified HLA-C-restricted and well-studied HLA-B-restricted CMV epitopes was part of the study. Public signatures in TCR beta pointed to CMV infection and matching HLA type.

Comments on this clonotype: The antigen is unknown.

Each CDR3 protein is one row after TCRdb ran MiXCR on the reads. The sample contains about 920,000 distinct CDR3 sequences, roughly 30% of which appear only once. The length of the CDR3 is 15 residues. V shed 4 bases, J shed 3 bases, and the junction held 4 bases outside the gene matches. The germline V gene has CDR1 MNHNY and CDR2 SVGAGI (reference sequence). Overall study results and limits: CMV-specific TCR beta clonotypes restricted by HLA-C were the ones dominating the ex vivo response. CMV carriers having the relevant HLA were flagged by cumulative public TCR beta family frequency.

This clonotype was obtained from a human donor in good health (CMV status not recorded). Some clones in this sample may be carry-over from other donors' samples. This chain joins TRBV6-6 and TRBJ2-3; TRBD2 matches at 10 bases. Source: cultured CD8+ T cells from PBMCs, taken from culture after CMV antigen stimulation. The CDR3 bases are TGTGCCAGCAGTTTCCAGCGGGGGGGGACAGATACGCAGTATTTT. This gives the protein CASSFQRGGTDTQYF.